The 13 T cell receptor beta chains in this list originate from one sample, sequenced in a study of PD-1 blockade in mismatch repair-deficient tumors. The table came from immunoSEQ multiplex PCR; TCRdb's copy has only in-frame clones and leaves some out. The data hold 100,000 to 150,000 clones, with about nine tenths observed a single time. This specimen was peripheral blood, taken 70 to 72 weeks after starting pembrolizumab. The receptor source for this set is an adult with mismatch repair-deficient cancer.

The chain links TRBV28 to TRBJ2-1; 7 bases fit TRBD1. J gave up 3 bases and V 5 bases, and 4 bases lay outside the gene matches. Germline V gene lookup returns CDR1 MDHEN and CDR2 SYDVKM. The CDR3 is 14 amino acids. CDR3 amino acids: CASSPGQDYNEQFF. The CDR3 DNA reads TGTGCCAGCAGTCCCGGACAGGACTACAATGAGCAGTTCTTC. Based on the CDR3 plus reference TRBV28 and TRBJ2-1, the full variable domain is DVKVTQSSRYLVKRTGEKVFLECVQDMDHENMFWYRQDPGLGLRLIYFSYDVKMKEKGDIPEGYSVSREKKERFSLILESASTNQTSMYLCASSPGQDYNEQFFGPGTRLTVL.

The chain is built from TRBV6-5 and TRBJ2-7; no definite D call. V was cut by 4 bases and J by 3 bases, with 13 bases left in between. Germline V gives CDR1 MNHEY, CDR2 SVGAGI. This CDR3 contains 14 residues. CDR3 coding DNA: TGTGCCAGCAGTTTCTCCCTTGGCGTCTACGAGCAGTACTTC. It encodes CASSFSLGVYEQYF.

The chain combines TRBV7-7 with TRBJ1-5, with a tentative D call TRBD1 (6 bases). The CDR3 has 16 amino acids. Per germline, CDR1 SSHAT and CDR2 FNYEAQ (reference sequence). V was trimmed by 2 bases and J by 5 bases, leaving 16 bases between them. CDR3 protein: CASSLSLRDTYQPQHF. The CDR3 region has the DNA TGTGCCAGCAGCTTATCGCTCCGGGACACATATCAGCCCCAGCATTTT. The whole variable domain, filled in from reference TRBV7-7 and TRBJ1-5, reads GAGVSQSPRYKVTKRGQDVTLRCDPISSHATLYWYQQALGQGPEFLTYFNYEAQPDKSGLPSDRFSAERPEGSISTLTIQRTEQRDSAMYRCASSLSLRDTYQPQHFGDGTRLSIL.

V is TRBV4-1 and J is TRBJ2-7, with 10 bases fitting TRBD2. V lost 1 base and J lost 1; bases outside the gene matches: 1. CDR3 length: 15 residues. Germline V gene sequence: CDR1 MGHRA, CDR2 YSYEKL. In nucleotides, the CDR3 is TGCGCCAGCAGCCAAGCTAGCGGGGGTTCCTACGAGCAGTACTTC. Protein product: CASSQASGGSYEQYF.

The table lists this clone with a count of one. The chain is built from TRBV10-3 and TRBJ2-5; TRBD2 agrees at 9 bases. This CDR3 has 16 amino acids. The junction had 15 bases not matched to a gene; V was cut back by 9 bases and J by 4 bases. Germline assignment: CDR1 ENHRY and CDR2 SYGVKD. The CDR3 nucleotides are TGTGCCATAACCGCGGGACTAGCCTTTGAAAGAGAGACCCAGTACTTC. Translation: CAITAGLAFERETQYF.

The chain recombines TRBV19 with TRBJ2-4; weak D call: TRBD2 (6 bases). CDR3 size: 16 residues. Germline V gene data show CDR1 as LNHDA and CDR2 as SQIVND (reference sequence). The V gene lost 3 bases and the J gene lost 0 bases, with 12 bases spanning the gap. The CDR3 loop reads CASSMRVGGAKNIQYF. The CDR3 region has the DNA TGTGCCAGTAGTATGCGGGTCGGGGGAGCCAAAAACATTCAGTACTTC. Supplemented by reference TRBV19 and TRBJ2-4, the full variable domain reads DGGITQSPKYLFRKEGQNVTLSCEQNLNHDAMYWYRQDPGQGLRLIYYSQIVNDFQKGDIAEGYSVSREKKESFPLTVTSAQKNPTAFYLCASSMRVGGAKNIQYFGAGTRLSVL.

With respect to this clone: The sample carries other DNA sequences with the same CDR3. This chain connects TRBV19 to TRBJ2-7, with unresolved D. The CDR3 loop spans 14 amino acids. The germline CDR1 and CDR2 sequences are LNHDA and SQIVND (reference sequence). Trimming shortened V by 6 bases and J by 0 bases, and 12 bases separated the two germline ends. CDR3 nucleotide sequence: TGTGCCAGTAGCCCGAGGACCAGCTCCTACGAGCAGTACTTC. It specifies CASSPRTSSYEQYF.

This clone has only a few counts. In DNA, the CDR3 is TGTGCCAGCAGTTCTACGAAATTAGGGCAGTACTTC. It yields the protein CASSSTKLGQYF. The V and J genes are TRBV28 and TRBJ2-7; no clear D gene. V lost 4 bases to trimming and J lost 9 bases, with 13 bases between them. Germline V gives CDR1 MDHEN, CDR2 SYDVKM. The CDR3 has 12 residues.

CDR3 in DNA: TGTGCCAGCTCACGGGGGACAGCCCAAGAGGGTGAGCAGTACTTC. The encoded protein is CASSRGTAQEGEQYF. The gene calls are TRBV18 and TRBJ2-7; TRBD1 matches 7 bases. CDR1 KGHSH and CDR2 LQKENI come from the germline V gene. The V gene end was trimmed by 4 bases and the J gene end by 7 bases; junction bases not matched to a gene: 13. This CDR3 has 15 amino acids.

As regards this clone: Other DNA sequences from this sample encode an identical CDR3 as well. J is TRBJ2-5 and V is TRBV5-4; D gene uncertain. CDR1 is SGHNT and CDR2 is YYREEE in the germline V gene (reference sequence). This CDR3 contains 11 residues. V was clipped by 0 bases and J by 5 bases, with 2 bases between them. In DNA, the CDR3 is TGTGCCAGCAGCTTGGAGGAGACCCAGTACTTC. Amino acid sequence: CASSLEETQYF.

The rearrangement joins TRBV19 to TRBJ1-2, with D possibly matching TRBD1 (5 bases). This CDR3 is 13 amino acids long. Germline assignment: CDR1 LNHDA and CDR2 SQIVND (reference sequence). V lost 5 bases, J lost 5 bases, and 12 bases lay in between. The CDR3 loop reads CASSPRDPYGYTF. Here the CDR3 DNA reads TGTGCCAGTAGTCCAAGGGACCCGTATGGCTACACCTTC.

The chain employs TRBV19 and TRBJ1-1; D remains unclear. From germline, CDR1 is LNHDA and CDR2 SQIVND (reference sequence). V was shortened by 3 bases and J by 2 bases, with 16 bases between the two germline ends. The CDR3 runs 16 residues. CDR3 DNA sequence: TGTGCCAGTAGTATGGACCTCACAGACCCTAACACTGAAGCTTTCTTT. The encoded protein is CASSMDLTDPNTEAFF.

V and J are TRBV9 and TRBJ2-1; 11 bases agree with TRBD2. CDR1 SGDLS and CDR2 YYNGEE come from the germline V gene. V dropped 0 bases and J dropped 4; count of bases not matched to a gene: 3. The CDR3 is 16 amino acids. The DNA of the CDR3 is TGTGCCAGCAGCGTAGAAGGACTAGCGGGTTACAATGAGCAGTTCTTC. It codes for CASSVEGLAGYNEQFF.